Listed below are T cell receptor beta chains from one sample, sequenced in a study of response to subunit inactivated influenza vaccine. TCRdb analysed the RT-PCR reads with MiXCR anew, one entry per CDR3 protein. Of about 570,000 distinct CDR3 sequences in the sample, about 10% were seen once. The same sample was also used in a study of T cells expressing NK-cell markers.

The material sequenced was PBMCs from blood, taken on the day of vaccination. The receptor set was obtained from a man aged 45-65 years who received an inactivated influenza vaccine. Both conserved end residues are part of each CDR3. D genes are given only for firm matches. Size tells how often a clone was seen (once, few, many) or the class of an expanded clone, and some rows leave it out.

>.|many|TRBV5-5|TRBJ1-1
CASSRRTSYMNTEAFF
TGTGCCAGCAGCCGGCGGACAAGCTACATGAACACTGAAGCTTTCTTT
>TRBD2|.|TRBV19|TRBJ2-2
CASSIGGTSGRNTGELFF
TGTGCCAGTAGTATAGGCGGGACTAGCGGGAGGAACACCGGGGAGCTGTTTTTT
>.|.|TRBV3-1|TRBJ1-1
CASSQGIPGTEAFF
TGTGCCAGCAGCCAAGGGATTCCAGGCACTGAAGCTTTCTTT
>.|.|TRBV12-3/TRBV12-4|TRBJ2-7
CASSFTGRKYF
TGTGCCAGCAGTTTCACAGGTCGGAAGTACTTC
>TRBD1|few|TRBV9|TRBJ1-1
CASTLGTGTVNTEAFF
TGTGCCAGCACCCTAGGAACCGGGACAGTGAACACTGAAGCTTTCTTT
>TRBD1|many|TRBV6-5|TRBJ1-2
CASSYSYRGANYGYTF
TGTGCCAGCAGTTACTCCTACAGGGGGGCGAACTATGGCTACACCTTC
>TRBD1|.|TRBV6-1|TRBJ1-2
CASSAGQTNANYGYTF
TGTGCCAGCAGCGCGGGACAGACTAATGCTAACTATGGCTACACCTTC
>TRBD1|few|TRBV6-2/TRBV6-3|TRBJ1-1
CASAGQPNTEAFF
TGTGCCAGCGCGGGACAGCCGAACACTGAAGCTTTCTTT
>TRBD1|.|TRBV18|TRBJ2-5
CASSRDRGLETQYF
TGTGCCAGCTCACGGGACAGGGGGCTGGAGACCCAGTACTTC
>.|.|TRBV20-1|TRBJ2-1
CSAIIAGSIRKFF
TGCAGTGCAATTATAGCTGGCAGCATAAGGAAGTTCTTC
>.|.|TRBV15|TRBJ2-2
CATSRDLGLAGELFF
TGTGCCACCAGCAGAGATCTAGGACTTGCCGGGGAGCTGTTTTTT
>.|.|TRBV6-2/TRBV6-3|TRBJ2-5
CASSYSTRRREETQYF
TGTGCCAGCAGTTACTCGACCAGACGACGGGAAGAGACCCAGTACTTC
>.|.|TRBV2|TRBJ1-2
CASSVVTGANYGYTF
TGTGCCAGCAGTGTAGTGACAGGAGCTAACTATGGCTACACCTTC
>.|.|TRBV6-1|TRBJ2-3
CASNRVGDTQYF
TGTGCCAGCAACCGGGTAGGAGATACGCAGTATTTT
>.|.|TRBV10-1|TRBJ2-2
CASSESWAGNTGELFF
TGCGCCAGCAGTGAGTCGTGGGCAGGGAACACCGGGGAGCTGTTTTTT
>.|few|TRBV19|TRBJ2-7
CASSIFGGPYEQYF
TGTGCCAGTAGTATCTTCGGGGGCCCCTACGAGCAGTACTTC
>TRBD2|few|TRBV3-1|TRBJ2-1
CASSQVSSGRAQPFF
TGTGCCAGCAGCCAAGTATCTAGCGGGAGGGCTCAACCGTTCTTC
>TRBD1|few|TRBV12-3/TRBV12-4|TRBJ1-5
CASRASVGQGRGSNQPQHF
TGTGCCAGCAGAGCCTCCGTAGGACAGGGAAGGGGGAGCAATCAGCCCCAGCATTTT
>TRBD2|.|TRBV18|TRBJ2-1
CASSPQGLAGGRNEQFF
TGTGCCAGCTCACCGCAGGGACTAGCGGGGGGACGGAATGAGCAGTTCTTC
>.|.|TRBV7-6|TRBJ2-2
CASSIRWGTGELFF
TGTGCCAGCAGCATACGATGGGGCACCGGGGAGCTGTTTTTT
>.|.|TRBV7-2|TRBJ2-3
CASSSRGYYTDTQYF
TGTGCCAGCAGCTCTCGGGGCTACTACACAGATACGCAGTATTTT
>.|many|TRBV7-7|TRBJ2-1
CASSLDAGNEQFF
TGTGCCAGCAGCTTAGATGCAGGCAATGAGCAGTTCTTC
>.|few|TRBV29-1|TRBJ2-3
CSATAPNGWAQYF
TGCAGCGCGACAGCTCCCAATGGGTGGGCGCAGTATTTT
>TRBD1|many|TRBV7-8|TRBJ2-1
CASSPRVQGAYNEQFF
TGTGCCAGCAGCCCCCGCGTACAGGGGGCGTACAATGAGCAGTTCTTC
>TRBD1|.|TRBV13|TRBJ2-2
CASSFPQGAAGELFF
TGTGCCAGCAGCTTTCCGCAGGGGGCGGCCGGGGAGCTGTTTTTT
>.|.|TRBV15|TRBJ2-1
CATSRDYSKRLGHEQFF
TGTGCCACCAGCAGAGATTATTCAAAGCGACTTGGCCATGAGCAGTTCTTC